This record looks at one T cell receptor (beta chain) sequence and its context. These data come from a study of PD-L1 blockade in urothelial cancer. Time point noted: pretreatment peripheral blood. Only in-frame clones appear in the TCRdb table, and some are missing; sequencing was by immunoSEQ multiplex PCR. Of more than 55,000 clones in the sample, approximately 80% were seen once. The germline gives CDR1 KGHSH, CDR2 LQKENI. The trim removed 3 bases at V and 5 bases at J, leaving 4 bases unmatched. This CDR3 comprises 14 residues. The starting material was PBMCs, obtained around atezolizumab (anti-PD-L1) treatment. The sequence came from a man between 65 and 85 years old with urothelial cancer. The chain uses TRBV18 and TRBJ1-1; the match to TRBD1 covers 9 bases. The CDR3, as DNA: TGTGCCAGCTCACCGGGGACAGGGAAAACTGAAGCTTTCTTT. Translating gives CASSPGTGKTEAFF.